These 4 T cell receptor beta chains came from one sample sequenced in a study of cytomegalovirus exposure and HLA in healthy donors. 13 Jbeta primers and 60 Vbeta primers were used for the PCR. Profiling relied on immunoSEQ multiplex PCR, and the TCRdb table lists in-frame clones only, not all of them. Seen here are some 120,000 clones, about three quarters observed once, and the top ten hold around 1.8%. The sample taken for sequencing was PBMCs. The source of these receptors is a man in his fifties or sixties in good health and CMV-seronegative.

The chain has TRBV5-1 and TRBJ1-2; TRBD1 is a possible D gene (6 bases). Germline loops: CDR1 SGHRS, CDR2 YFSETQ. Trimming shortened V by 4 bases and J by 4 bases, and 8 bases separated the two germline ends. The CDR3 runs to 12 residues. The CDR3 loop is CASSEDSYGYTF. The CDR3 DNA sequence: TGCGCCAGCAGCGAGGACAGCTATGGCTACACCTTC. Supplemented by reference TRBV5-1 and TRBJ1-2, the full variable domain reads KAGVTQTPRYLIKTRGQQVTLSCSPISGHRSVSWYQQTPGQGLQFLFEYFSETQRNKGNFPGRFSGRQFSNSRSEMNVSTLELGDSALYLCASSEDSYGYTFGSGTRLTVV.

This clone has just one count. The chain recombines TRBV6-1 with TRBJ1-1; D possibly corresponds to TRBD1 (6 bases). Between the trimmed V and J ends, which lost 2 bases and 6 bases, there was a span of 16 bases. Germline-derived CDR1 and CDR2 are MNHNS and SASEGT. This CDR3 contains 15 residues. The CDR3 loop reads CASSEFEGVWAEAFF. The DNA of the CDR3 is TGTGCCAGCAGTGAATTCGAGGGGGTTTGGGCTGAAGCTTTCTTT.

The chain joins TRBV4-2 to TRBJ1-1; unclear D gene. CDR3 size: 14 residues. Trimming shortened V by 1 base and J by 4 bases, and 10 bases separated the two germline ends. Germline assignment: CDR1 LGHNA and CDR2 YNFKEQ. The CDR3 DNA sequence: TGTGCCAGCAGCCAAGGCCCGGACTCCACTGAAGCTTTCTTT. This sequence encodes CASSQGPDSTEAFF.

The chain employs TRBV15 and TRBJ1-3, with a possible D match to TRBD1 (6 bases). The germline gives CDR1 LNHNV, CDR2 YYDKDF (reference sequence). V lost 0 bases to trimming and J lost 0 bases, with 12 bases between them. The CDR3 covers 17 residues. As DNA, the CDR3 is TGTGCCACCAGCAGAGATAGGAACAGGGCCTCTGGAAACACCATATATTTT. Residues: CATSRDRNRASGNTIYF.